The 25 T cell receptor beta chains below come from one sample, sequenced in a study of blood T cell repertoires in COVID-19. Assay: immunoSEQ multiplex PCR; the TCRdb copy retains only in-frame clones and omits some. The sample holds about 170,000 clones, 70% to 90% seen once. The source material was peripheral blood. The receptors shown here come from a woman aged 60-75 years with COVID-19, enrolled during active disease.

The rearrangement joins TRBV4-1 to TRBJ2-5, with 8 bases aligning to TRBD2. J was trimmed by 4 bases and V by 4 bases; bases with no gene match: 8. CDR1 and CDR2 (germline): MGHRA, YSYEKL. This CDR3 region has 15 residues. The CDR3 protein is CASSPGLVLIETQYF. The CDR3 region has the DNA TGCGCCAGCAGCCCGGGACTAGTCCTCATAGAGACCCAGTACTTC.

The chain couples TRBV18 to TRBJ2-1; D perhaps matches TRBD2 (6 bases). Between the trimmed V and J ends, which lost 3 bases and 12 bases, there was a span of 12 bases. This CDR3 is 12 amino acids long. Germline CDR1 is KGHSH and CDR2 is LQKENI. This CDR3 is CASSPSRESQFF. The CDR3, as DNA: TGTGCCAGCTCACCCTCTCGGGAGTCGCAGTTCTTC.

V gene TRBV29-1 combines with J gene TRBJ2-6; the match to TRBD1 covers 9 bases. The CDR3 consists of 16 residues. Unmatched junction bases numbered 9, after V lost 7 bases and J lost 2 bases. Per germline, CDR1 SQVTM and CDR2 ANQGSEA. The DNA for the CDR3 is TGCAGCGCCAGATCGGACAGGGGTCCTGGGGCCAACGTCCTGACTTTC. As protein: CSARSDRGPGANVLTF.

The V call is TRBV2, the J call TRBJ2-1, with a possible D match to TRBD2 (6 bases). Germline V CDR1 and CDR2: SNHLY, FYNNEI. V was cut by 4 bases and J by 7 bases, with 11 bases left in between. The CDR3 covers 13 residues. The CDR3 region has the DNA TGTGCCAGCAGTGTACGGGAGCTGAATGAGCAGTTCTTC. Translation: CASSVRELNEQFF.

V usage is TRBV6-6 and J usage is TRBJ2-7; D remains ambiguous. The V end was cut by 0 bases, the J end by 6 bases, with 6 bases between. The CDR3 consists of 12 residues. The germline gives CDR1 MNHNY, CDR2 SVGAGI (reference sequence). The CDR3, as DNA: TGTGCCAGCAGTTACTCGAGAGCCGAGCAGTACTTC. It translates to CASSYSRAEQYF.

The CDR3 region is CASTLTGTSYEQYF. CDR3 coding DNA: TGTGCCAGCACCTTGACAGGGACCTCCTACGAGCAGTACTTC. The J gene is TRBJ2-7, the V gene TRBV28; 7 bases line up with TRBD1. Germline assignment: CDR1 MDHEN and CDR2 SYDVKM. J lost 0 bases, V lost 7 bases, and 6 bases had no gene match. The CDR3 totals 14 residues. Full variable domain (missing parts from reference TRBV28 and TRBJ2-7): DVKVTQSSRYLVKRTGEKVFLECVQDMDHENMFWYRQDPGLGLRLIYFSYDVKMKEKGDIPEGYSVSREKKERFSLILESASTNQTSMYLCASTLTGTSYEQYFGPGTRLTVT.

V usage is TRBV6-5 and J usage is TRBJ1-1, with TRBD1 matching over 7 bases. CDR1 and CDR2 from the germline V gene are MNHEY and SVGAGI. CDR3 length equals 14 residues. V gave up 0 bases and J gave up 5 bases; unmatched junction bases: 3. CDR3 loop: CASSYSGTVTEAFF. The CDR3 DNA reads as TGTGCCAGCAGTTACTCCGGGACAGTGACTGAAGCTTTCTTT.

The chain joins TRBV9 to TRBJ1-2; 12 nucleotides line up with TRBD1. Per germline, CDR1 SGDLS and CDR2 YYNGEE. The CDR3 has 15 residues. V dropped 2 bases and J dropped 4; count of bases not matched to a gene: 3. DNA of the CDR3: TGTGCCAGCAGCGTCGGGACAGGGGGCGGCTATGGCTACACCTTC. This gives the protein CASSVGTGGGYGYTF.

This clone showed up just a few times. The gene calls are TRBV11-2 and TRBJ2-7; D ambiguous. The CDR3 is made up of 15 amino acids. V was pared by 3 bases and J by 1 base, with 13 bases between. Per the germline V gene, CDR1 is SGHAT and CDR2 is FQNNGV. CDR3 amino acids: CASSFGRSRSYEQYF. CDR3 in DNA: TGTGCCAGCAGCTTCGGCAGGTCGAGATCCTACGAGCAGTACTTC. Based on the CDR3 plus reference TRBV11-2 and TRBJ2-7, the full variable domain is EAGVAQSPRYKIIEKRQSVAFWCNPISGHATLYWYQQILGQGPKLLIQFQNNGVVDDSQLPKDRFSAERLKGVDSTLKIQPAKLEDSAVYLCASSFGRSRSYEQYFGPGTRLTVT.

The chain combines TRBV30 with TRBJ1-1, with D possibly TRBD1 on 5 matching bases. The CDR3 sequence is 14 residues long. Trimming shortened V by 3 bases and J by 3 bases, and 14 bases separated the two germline ends. The germline CDR1 and CDR2 sequences are GTSNPN and SVGIG (reference sequence). The CDR3 nucleotides read TGTGCCTGGAGGAACAGGATGAAGTACACTGAAGCTTTCTTT. Translated, it gives CAWRNRMKYTEAFF.

The rearrangement links TRBV13 to TRBJ1-5; possibly TRBD1 for D (5 bases). The CDR3 consists of 20 residues. Trimming removed 3 bases at V and 2 bases at J, with 26 bases between. The germline CDR1 and CDR2 sequences are PRHDT and FYEKMQ (reference sequence). For the CDR3, the DNA is TGTGCCAGCAGCTTCTCCCCCGGGGGGTCAGGGAGATTGGGCAATCAGCCCCAGCATTTT. Protein sequence: CASSFSPGGSGRLGNQPQHF.

This clone has only a few counts. The chain employs TRBV20-1 and TRBJ1-1; D is ambiguous. Per the germline V gene, CDR1 is DFQATT and CDR2 is SNEGSKA (reference sequence). Trimming took off 3 bases at V and 0 bases at J, with 8 bases between the two ends. CDR3 length equals 13 residues. CDR3 in amino acids: CSASDGLNTEAFF. For the CDR3, the DNA is TGCAGTGCTAGTGATGGGCTGAACACTGAAGCTTTCTTT.

The chain links TRBV27 to TRBJ1-2; 12 bases align to TRBD1. This CDR3 is 17 amino acids long. CDR1 and CDR2 from the germline V gene are MNHEY and SMNVEV (reference sequence). V lost 7 bases to trimming and J lost 8 bases; unmatched junction nucleotides: 17. CDR3 nucleotide sequence: TGTGCCAGCATCGGGACCGGGACAGGGGGCGCGGGTGCAGGCTACACCTTC. It translates to CASIGTGTGGAGAGYTF.

This CDR3 reads CASSPRTSDNEQFF. The CDR3 DNA sequence: TGTGCCAGTAGTCCCCGGACTAGCGACAATGAGCAGTTCTTC. The chain links TRBV19 to TRBJ2-1; 9 nucleotides line up with TRBD2. Unmatched junction bases numbered 4, after V lost 5 bases and J lost 5 bases. The V gene's germline CDR1 is LNHDA and CDR2 SQIVND (reference sequence). The CDR3 runs 14 residues.

The chain carries TRBV7-3 and TRBJ2-1; 8 bases are a match to TRBD2. The CDR3 runs 17 residues. V shed 1 base, J shed 6 bases, and the junction held 11 bases outside the gene matches. Germline values: CDR1 SGHTA, CDR2 FQGTGA. This CDR3 reads CASSLRGAGDVFNEQFF. The CDR3 DNA follows: TGTGCCAGCAGCTTAAGAGGAGCGGGAGATGTTTTCAATGAGCAGTTCTTC.

A single count supports this clone. The gene calls are TRBV15 and TRBJ2-2; possibly TRBD1 for D (5 bases). Germline V gene lookup returns CDR1 LNHNV and CDR2 YYDKDF (reference sequence). The CDR3 totals 16 residues. The ends were cut back, 1 base at V and 5 bases at J, with 14 bases in the middle. CDR3 sequence reads: CATSRGRDSLTGELFF. The CDR3 DNA follows: TGTGCCACCAGCAGAGGTCGAGACAGTCTAACCGGGGAGCTGTTTTTT. The whole variable domain, remainder taken from reference TRBV15 and TRBJ2-2, is DAMVIQNPRYQVTQFGKPVTLSCSQTLNHNVMYWYQQKSSQAPKLLFHYYDKDFNNEADTPDNFQSRRPNTSFCFLDIRSPGLGDTAMYLCATSRGRDSLTGELFFGEGSRLTVL.

V and J are TRBV23-1 and TRBJ2-1; 7 nucleotides agree with TRBD2. TRBV23-1 is noted as an ORF with a role that remains uncertain. Trimming removed 8 bases from V and 9 bases from J; junction bases left unmatched: 4. The CDR3 extends over 11 amino acids. The CDR3 loop reads CASVCGGEQFF. The CDR3 DNA reads TGCGCCAGCGTGTGCGGGGGTGAGCAGTTCTTC.

This chain links TRBV7-8 with TRBJ2-1; D gene unclear. The length of the CDR3 is 16 residues. Per the germline V gene, CDR1 is SGHVS and CDR2 is FQNEAQ. Trimming removed 5 bases from V and 0 bases from J, with 14 bases in between. The CDR3 loop is CASSRDELSSYNEQFF. The CDR3 nucleotides read TGTGCCAGCAGCCGAGATGAGCTGAGCTCCTACAATGAGCAGTTCTTC.

This clone has only one observation. The V and J genes are TRBV6-6 and TRBJ1-2; 9 positions agree with TRBD1. This CDR3 is 15 amino acids long. The V gene's germline CDR1 is MNHNY and CDR2 SVGAGI (reference sequence). J gave up 6 bases and V 5 bases, and 10 bases lay outside the gene matches. CDR3 sequence: CASSTNLQGADGYTF. CDR3 DNA: TGTGCCAGCAGTACGAACCTACAGGGGGCTGATGGCTACACCTTC.

The chain couples TRBV6-5 to TRBJ2-5, with 14 bases identical to TRBD2. V gave up 6 bases and J gave up 5 bases; unmatched junction bases: 5. This CDR3 spans 15 amino acids. Germline lookup yields CDR1 MNHEY and CDR2 SVGAGI. This CDR3 is CASRGTSGRSETQYF. CDR3 in DNA: TGTGCCAGCAGGGGGACTAGCGGGAGATCGGAGACCCAGTACTTC.

The chain links TRBV20-1 to TRBJ2-7; TRBD1 matches 8 bases. This CDR3 has 11 residues. Unmatched junction bases numbered 3, after V lost 6 bases and J lost 5 bases. Per germline, CDR1 DFQATT and CDR2 SNEGSKA (reference sequence). In nucleotides, the CDR3 is TGCAGTGCCAACAGGGGGAACGAGCAGTACTTC. As protein: CSANRGNEQYF.

This clone turned up a few times. V and J are TRBV2 and TRBJ2-7; 8 bases are a match to TRBD1. This CDR3 comprises 15 residues. CDR1 is SNHLY, CDR2 FYNNEI, per germline. The ends lost 5 bases at V and 3 bases at J; junction bases unmatched: 9. The CDR3 coding sequence is TGTGCCAGCAGTTCCTCCTCGACAGGGGACTACGAGCAGTACTTC. This sequence encodes CASSSSSTGDYEQYF.

The chain has TRBV7-9 and TRBJ1-5; weak D call: TRBD1 (6 bases). The CDR3 consists of 14 residues. V lost 5 bases and J 1 base, leaving 9 bases between the germline ends. Germline V gene sequence: CDR1 SEHNR, CDR2 FQNEAQ (reference sequence). CDR3 nucleotides: TGTGCCAGCAGCCTACAGGGAAGCAATCAGCCCCAGCATTTT. Residues: CASSLQGSNQPQHF.

This chain connects TRBV6-5 to TRBJ2-5; no reliable D call. The CDR3 length is 12 residues. V was clipped by 6 bases and J by 5 bases, with 10 bases between them. The germline V gene has CDR1 MNHEY and CDR2 SVGAGI. The CDR3 region is CASSRSGETQYF. The CDR3 region has the DNA TGTGCCAGCAGCCGGTCCGGTGAGACCCAGTACTTC.

The V call is TRBV5-8, the J call TRBJ1-4, with no clear D. CDR1 and CDR2 from the germline V gene are SGHTS and YDEGEE. There are 14 residues in the CDR3. Trimming removed 1 base at V and 4 bases at J, with 8 bases between. The CDR3 is CASSLSQLNEKLFF. CDR3 coding DNA: TGTGCCAGCAGCTTGTCACAGCTTAATGAAAAACTGTTTTTT. Full variable domain (missing parts from reference TRBV5-8 and TRBJ1-4): EAGVTQSPTHLIKTRGQQATLRCSPISGHTSVYWYQQALGLGLQFLLWYDEGEERNRGNFPPRFSGRQFPNYSSELNVNALELEDSALYLCASSLSQLNEKLFFGSGTQLSVL.